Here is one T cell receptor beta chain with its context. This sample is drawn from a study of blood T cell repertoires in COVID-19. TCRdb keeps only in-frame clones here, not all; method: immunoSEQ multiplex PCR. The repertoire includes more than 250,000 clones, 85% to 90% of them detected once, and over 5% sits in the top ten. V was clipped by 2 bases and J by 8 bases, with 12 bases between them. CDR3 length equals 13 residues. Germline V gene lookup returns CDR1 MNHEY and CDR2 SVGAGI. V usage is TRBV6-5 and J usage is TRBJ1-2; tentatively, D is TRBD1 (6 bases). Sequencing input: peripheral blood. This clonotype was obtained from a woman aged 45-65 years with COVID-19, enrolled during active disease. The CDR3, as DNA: TGTGCCAGCAGTTACGCCGGACAGCAGGGCTACACCTTC. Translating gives CASSYAGQQGYTF.